This passage covers 5 T cell receptor beta chains from one sample sequenced in a study of T cells after yellow fever vaccination. TCRdb itself ran the 5' RACE reads through MiXCR, one entry per CDR3 protein. The data contain a few hundred thousand distinct CDR3 sequences, roughly a sixth of them singletons. The source material was PBMCs, sampled less than 6 days after the first yellow fever vaccination. All receptors come from a man between 18 and 35 years old who received the YFV17D yellow fever vaccine.

The V gene is TRBV5-1, the J gene TRBJ2-3, with 7 bases matching TRBD1. Trimming at V came to 5 bases and at J to 2 bases, leaving 11 bases not matched to a gene. Germline assignment: CDR1 SGHRS and CDR2 YFSETQ. The CDR3 contains 16 residues. CDR3 region: CASRWGPRGTTDTQYF. DNA of the CDR3: TGCGCCAGCAGGTGGGGGCCCAGGGGGACCACAGATACGCAGTATTTT. Variable domain in full (rest from reference TRBV5-1 and TRBJ2-3): KAGVTQTPRYLIKTRGQQVTLSCSPISGHRSVSWYQQTPGQGLQFLFEYFSETQRNKGNFPGRFSGRQFSNSRSEMNVSTLELGDSALYLCASRWGPRGTTDTQYFGPGTRLTVL.

This clonotype was found a few times. The V gene is TRBV2, the J gene TRBJ2-5; D tentatively fits TRBD1 or TRBD2 (6 bases each). Germline CDR1 is SNHLY and CDR2 is FYNNEI. The CDR3 has 15 residues. Between the trimmed V and J ends, which lost 7 bases and 5 bases, there was a span of 20 bases. The CDR3 here is CASKGGSTQFETQYF. DNA of the CDR3: TGTGCCAGCAAGGGGGGATCGACCCAATTTGAGACCCAGTACTTC.

The chain links TRBV3-1 to TRBJ2-7; D is unresolved. CDR3 length: 11 residues. V dropped 7 bases and J dropped 2 bases, with 6 bases sitting between them. CDR1 and CDR2 from the germline V gene are LGHDT and YNNKEL (reference sequence). CDR3 in DNA: TGTGCCAGCACCGCCCCCTACGAGCAGTACTTC. This encodes CASTAPYEQYF.

V usage is TRBV4-2 and J usage is TRBJ1-1; maybe TRBD1 (5 bases). This CDR3 has 15 amino acids. Germline-derived CDR1 and CDR2 are LGHNA and YNFKEQ. The V end was cut by 0 bases, the J end by 1 base, with 9 bases between. The CDR3 protein is CASSQDRGGNTEAFF. The CDR3 region has the DNA TGTGCCAGCAGCCAAGATCGTGGGGGGAACACTGAAGCTTTCTTT.

V usage is TRBV5-1 and J usage is TRBJ2-5; D gene uncertain. The CDR3 spans 12 residues. CDR1 is SGHRS and CDR2 is YFSETQ in the germline V gene. Trimming took 3 bases from V and 7 from J, leaving 10 bases between them. CDR3 in amino acids: CASSSNLATQYF. The CDR3 DNA is TGCGCCAGCAGCTCCAACCTGGCGACCCAGTACTTC. The variable domain in full, completed from reference TRBV5-1 and TRBJ2-5, reads KAGVTQTPRYLIKTRGQQVTLSCSPISGHRSVSWYQQTPGQGLQFLFEYFSETQRNKGNFPGRFSGRQFSNSRSEMNVSTLELGDSALYLCASSSNLATQYFGPGTRLLVL.